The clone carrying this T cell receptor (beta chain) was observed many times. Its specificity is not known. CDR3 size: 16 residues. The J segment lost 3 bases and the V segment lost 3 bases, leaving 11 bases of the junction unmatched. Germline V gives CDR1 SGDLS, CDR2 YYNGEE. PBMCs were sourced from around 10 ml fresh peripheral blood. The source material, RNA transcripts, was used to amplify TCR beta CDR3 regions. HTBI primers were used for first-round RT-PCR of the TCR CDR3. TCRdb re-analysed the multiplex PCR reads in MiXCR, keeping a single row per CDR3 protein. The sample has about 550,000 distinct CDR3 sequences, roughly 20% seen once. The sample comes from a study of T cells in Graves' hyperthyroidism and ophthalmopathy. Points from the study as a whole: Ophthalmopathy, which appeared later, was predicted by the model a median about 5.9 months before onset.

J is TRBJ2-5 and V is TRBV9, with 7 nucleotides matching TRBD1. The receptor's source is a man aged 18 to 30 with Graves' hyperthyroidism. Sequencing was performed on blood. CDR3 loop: CASSALPGQIKETQYF. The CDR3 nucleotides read TGTGCCAGCAGCGCTCTGCCGGGACAGATTAAAGAGACCCAGTACTTC.